Below, 2 T cell receptor beta chains from the same sample are listed, as sequenced in a study of blood T cells in healthy people across ages (dated by TCRdb to the mid-2010s). Receptors were amplified or captured by 5' RACE. The sequencer listed for this sample is Illumina HiSeq 2500. A second PCR of about 6 to 12 cycles was run with a J-beta primer mix and a sample-barcoded 5' primer. TCRdb itself trimmed the public reads at Q25 with fastp, ran MiXCR and retained productive beta chains. A single entry per CDR3 protein holds the most common genes and DNA from its merged rows. A total of about 1,600,000 distinct CDR3 sequences appear in this sample, around two fifths of them only once. The ten top clones hold 7.9% of the sample. The specimen was blood. The receptors derive from a young woman in good health.

This sequence joins TRBV28 and TRBJ2-7; no firm D call. Germline assignment: CDR1 MDHEN and CDR2 SYDVKM. The CDR3 length is 12 residues. Trimming stripped 4 bases from V and 4 bases from J, with 8 bases between. The CDR3 sequence is CASSWATYEQYF. The CDR3 DNA reads TGTGCCAGCAGTTGGGCTACTTACGAGCAGTACTTC. Filled out from reference TRBV28 and TRBJ2-7, the complete variable domain reads DVKVTQSSRYLVKRTGEKVFLECVQDMDHENMFWYRQDPGLGLRLIYFSYDVKMKEKGDIPEGYSVSREKKERFSLILESASTNQTSMYLCASSWATYEQYFGPGTRLTVT.

This clonotype was detected only a few times. The V and J genes are TRBV6-5 and TRBJ1-2; a possible D gene is TRBD1 (5 bases). The CDR3 is made up of 15 amino acids. Germline loops: CDR1 MNHEY, CDR2 SVGAGI. The V and J ends lost 2 bases and 7 bases respectively, with 17 bases between them. As DNA, the CDR3 is TGTGCCAGCAGTTACACGAATAGGAACGGGGGTGGCTACACCTTC. Its protein product is CASSYTNRNGGGYTF.